These 15 T cell receptor beta chains share one sample of origin, sequenced in a study of cytomegalovirus exposure and HLA in healthy donors. TCRdb keeps only in-frame clones here, not all; method: immunoSEQ multiplex PCR. The table has fewer than 300,000 clones, 85% to 90% seen once; the top ten hold 0.92%. Sequenced material: PBMCs. The receptors shown here come from a young woman in good health and CMV-seronegative.

The genes are TRBV25-1 and TRBJ2-4; the match to TRBD1 covers 9 bases. The CDR3 length is 13 residues. V lost 8 bases, J lost 6 bases, and 5 bases stayed unmatched. The germline CDR1 and CDR2 sequences are MGHDK and SYGVNS. Here the CDR3 DNA reads TGTGCCAGCGCCCGGACAGGGGCAAACATTCAGTACTTC. Amino acids: CASARTGANIQYF. Filled out from reference TRBV25-1 and TRBJ2-4, the complete variable domain reads EADIYQTPRYLVIGTGKKITLECSQTMGHDKMYWYQQDPGMELHLIHYSYGVNSTEKGDLSSESTVSRIRTEHFPLTLESARPSHTSQYLCASARTGANIQYFGAGTRLSVL.

This clone was seen only a few times. V is TRBV11-2 and J is TRBJ2-7, with TRBD1 matching over 7 bases. V lost 6 bases, J lost 5 bases, and 7 bases stayed unmatched. CDR3 length: 13 residues. Germline-derived CDR1 and CDR2 are SGHAT and FQNNGV. The CDR3 DNA reads TGTGCCAGCAGTTCGGACAGGCGAGACGAGCAGTACTTC. Translated: CASSSDRRDEQYF.

The chain uses TRBV19 and TRBJ2-1, with D uncertain. CDR3 size: 13 residues. V was cut by 4 bases and J by 6 bases, with 10 bases left in between. Germline assignment: CDR1 LNHDA and CDR2 SQIVND (reference sequence). In nucleotides, the CDR3 is TGTGCCAGTAGTAGCCGAAACTTCAATGAGCAGTTCTTC. This translates into CASSSRNFNEQFF.

This clone is a singleton in its sample. The chain joins TRBV4-3 to TRBJ2-3; no reliable D call. The V and J ends lost 6 bases and 6 bases respectively, with 22 bases between them. The CDR3 sequence is 16 residues long. CDR1 and CDR2 (germline): LGHNA, YSLEER. The CDR3 region is CASSPSASPAGDTQYF. CDR3 nucleotides: TGCGCCAGCAGTCCCTCAGCCAGCCCCGCCGGGGATACGCAGTATTTT.

This chain uses TRBV10-3 with TRBJ2-7; the match to TRBD2 covers 7 bases. The CDR3 totals 14 residues. J was trimmed by 3 bases and V by 3 bases; bases with no gene match: 5. Germline V gene sequence: CDR1 ENHRY, CDR2 SYGVKD. CDR3 DNA sequence: TGTGCCATCAGTGAATTAGGGGAGGGCTACGAGCAGTACTTC. The encoded protein is CAISELGEGYEQYF.

J is TRBJ2-7 and V is TRBV5-4, with TRBD1 identical over 7 bases. CDR3 size: 16 residues. The ends lost 3 bases at V and 4 bases at J; junction bases unmatched: 13. The germline CDR1 and CDR2 sequences are SGHNT and YYREEE (reference sequence). CDR3 DNA: TGTGCCAGCAGCTCGCCTAGGGACAGCGCTACTTACGAGCAGTACTTC. It yields the protein CASSSPRDSATYEQYF.

This clone was observed once. The CDR3 loop reads CASSLSGLGAGERYEQYF. The CDR3 coding sequence is TGTGCCAGCAGTTTATCGGGTCTTGGTGCGGGAGAGAGGTACGAGCAGTACTTC. This chain links TRBV27 with TRBJ2-7, with TRBD2 matching over 7 bases. Germline values: CDR1 MNHEY, CDR2 SMNVEV (reference sequence). The CDR3 extends over 18 amino acids. The V segment lost 0 bases and the J segment 4 bases; nucleotides outside the gene matches: 15.

The sample holds one count of this clone. V usage is TRBV19 and J usage is TRBJ2-1; D remains unclear. Germline assignment: CDR1 LNHDA and CDR2 SQIVND (reference sequence). CDR3 length: 13 amino acids. Trimming cost V 3 bases and J 6 bases, with 9 bases left between them. In DNA, the CDR3 is TGTGCCAGTAGTATTTGGGCTGGCAATGAGCAGTTCTTC. Translation: CASSIWAGNEQFF.

The chain uses TRBV28 and TRBJ2-7; D ambiguous. The CDR3 contains 15 residues. CDR1 and CDR2 (germline): MDHEN, SYDVKM. The V end was cut by 7 bases, the J end by 6 bases, with 22 bases between. The CDR3: CASTFTTATRGEQYF. For the CDR3, the DNA is TGTGCCAGCACCTTTACAACAGCCACCCGTGGCGAGCAGTACTTC. Using reference TRBV28 and TRBJ2-7 for the parts outside the CDR3, the full variable domain is DVKVTQSSRYLVKRTGEKVFLECVQDMDHENMFWYRQDPGLGLRLIYFSYDVKMKEKGDIPEGYSVSREKKERFSLILESASTNQTSMYLCASTFTTATRGEQYFGPGTRLTVT.

This clone came up a few times. The J gene is TRBJ2-7, the V gene TRBV5-4; D possibly corresponds to TRBD2 (6 bases). From germline, CDR1 is SGHNT and CDR2 YYREEE (reference sequence). This CDR3 is 14 amino acids long. V was shortened by 7 bases and J by 2 bases, with 16 bases between the two germline ends. In DNA, the CDR3 is TGTGCCAGCGGAGCTGGCGGGGCGGCCTACGAGCAGTACTTC. It specifies CASGAGGAAYEQYF.

The genes are TRBV6-5 and TRBJ1-1, with a weak D call TRBD1 (5 bases). The CDR3 is 13 amino acids. Trimming left V 8 bases short and J 4 bases short, with 14 bases between. The germline V gene has CDR1 MNHEY and CDR2 SVGAGI. CDR3 sequence (DNA): TGTGCCAGCGGGACTCCAGATCGCACTGAAGCTTTCTTT. Translation gives CASGTPDRTEAFF.

This chain connects TRBV2 to TRBJ1-4; a possible D gene is TRBD1 (6 bases). Trimming cost V 7 bases and J 8 bases, with 14 bases left between them. The CDR3 is 13 amino acids. Germline values: CDR1 SNHLY, CDR2 FYNNEI. The CDR3 DNA sequence: TGTGCCAGCACCCAACAGGGAGGGGAAAAACTGTTTTTT. It specifies CASTQQGGEKLFF.

The chain recombines TRBV2 with TRBJ2-7, with D perhaps TRBD2 (6 bases). CDR1 is SNHLY, CDR2 FYNNEI, per germline. V was shortened by 6 bases and J by 0 bases, with 15 bases between the two germline ends. This CDR3 spans 15 amino acids. In DNA, the CDR3 is TGTGCCAGCAGGGGAGGACCCGGTAGCTCCTACGAGCAGTACTTC. Protein product: CASRGGPGSSYEQYF.

This chain uses TRBV15 with TRBJ1-2; no definite D call. From germline, CDR1 is LNHNV and CDR2 YYDKDF (reference sequence). Trimming shortened V by 0 bases and J by 2 bases, and 10 bases separated the two germline ends. This CDR3 region has 15 residues. CDR3 region: CATSRDHGENYGYTF. The CDR3 region has the DNA TGTGCCACCAGCAGAGATCATGGGGAGAACTATGGCTACACCTTC.

The CDR3 here is CASSVGSGSADEQFF. The CDR3 nucleotides read TGTGCCAGCAGCGTAGGGAGCGGGAGCGCCGATGAGCAGTTCTTC. V gene TRBV9 combines with J gene TRBJ2-1, with 8 bases identical to TRBD2. Germline V gene lookup returns CDR1 SGDLS and CDR2 YYNGEE. The ends lost 0 bases at V and 8 bases at J; junction bases unmatched: 7. This CDR3 has 15 residues.